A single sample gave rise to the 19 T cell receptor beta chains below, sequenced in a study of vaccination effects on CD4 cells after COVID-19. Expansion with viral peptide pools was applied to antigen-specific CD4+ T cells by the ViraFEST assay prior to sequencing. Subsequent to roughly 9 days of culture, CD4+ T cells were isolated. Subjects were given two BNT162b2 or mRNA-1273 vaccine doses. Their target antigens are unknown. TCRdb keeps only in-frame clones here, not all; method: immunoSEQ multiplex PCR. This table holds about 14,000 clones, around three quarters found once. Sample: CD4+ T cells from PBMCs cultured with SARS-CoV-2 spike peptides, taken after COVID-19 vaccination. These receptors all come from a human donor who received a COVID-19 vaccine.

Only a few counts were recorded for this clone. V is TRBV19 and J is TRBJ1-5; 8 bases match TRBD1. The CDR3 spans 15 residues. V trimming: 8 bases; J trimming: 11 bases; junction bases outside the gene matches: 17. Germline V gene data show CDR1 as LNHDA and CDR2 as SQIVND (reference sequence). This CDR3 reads CASSTDPGGSSAQHF. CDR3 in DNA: TGTGCCAGTTCCACAGATCCAGGGGGCTCTTCGGCCCAGCATTTT.

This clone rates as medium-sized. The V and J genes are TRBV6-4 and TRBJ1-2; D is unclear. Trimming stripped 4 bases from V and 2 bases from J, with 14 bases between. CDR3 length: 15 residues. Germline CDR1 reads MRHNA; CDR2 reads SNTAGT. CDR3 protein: CASSASPAGNYGYTF. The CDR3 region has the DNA TGTGCCAGCAGTGCCTCGCCGGCCGGAAACTATGGCTACACCTTC.

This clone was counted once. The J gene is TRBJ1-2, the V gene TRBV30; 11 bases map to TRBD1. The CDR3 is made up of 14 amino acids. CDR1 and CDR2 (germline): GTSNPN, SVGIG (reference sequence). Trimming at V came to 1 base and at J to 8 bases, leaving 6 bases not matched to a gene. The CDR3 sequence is CAWSAGQGARGYTF. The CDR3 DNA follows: TGTGCCTGGAGTGCTGGACAGGGGGCAAGAGGCTACACCTTC.

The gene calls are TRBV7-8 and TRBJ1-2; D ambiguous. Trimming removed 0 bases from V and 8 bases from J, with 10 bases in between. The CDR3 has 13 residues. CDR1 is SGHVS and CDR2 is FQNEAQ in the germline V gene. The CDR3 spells CASSLAPGVGYTF. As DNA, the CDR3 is TGTGCCAGCAGCTTAGCGCCCGGGGTCGGCTACACCTTC.

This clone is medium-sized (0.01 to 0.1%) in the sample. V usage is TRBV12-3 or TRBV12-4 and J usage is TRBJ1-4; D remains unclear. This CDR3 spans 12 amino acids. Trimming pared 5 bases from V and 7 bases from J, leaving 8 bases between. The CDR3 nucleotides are TGTGCCAGCAGTCTCTCGACTGAAAAACTGTTTTTT. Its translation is CASSLSTEKLFF.

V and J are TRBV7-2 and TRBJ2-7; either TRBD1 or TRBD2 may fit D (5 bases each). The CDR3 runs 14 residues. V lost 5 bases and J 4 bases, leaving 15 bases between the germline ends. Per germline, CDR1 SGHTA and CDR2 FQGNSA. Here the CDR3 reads CASSVSGTQYEQYF. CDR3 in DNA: TGTGCCAGCAGCGTTTCCGGGACCCAGTACGAGCAGTACTTC. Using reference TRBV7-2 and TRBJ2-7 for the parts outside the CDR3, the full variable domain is GAGVSQSPSNKVTEKGKDVELRCDPISGHTALYWYRQSLGQGLEFLIYFQGNSAPDKSGLPSDRFSAERTGGSVSTLTIQRTQQEDSAVYLCASSVSGTQYEQYFGPGTRLTVT.

The CDR3 region has the DNA TGTGCCAGCAGCTTACCCGGACAGCTGCACACCGGGGAGCTGTTTTTT. Translating gives CASSLPGQLHTGELFF. The chain combines TRBV11-2 with TRBJ2-2; perhaps TRBD1 as D (6 bases). CDR1 SGHAT and CDR2 FQNNGV come from the germline V gene. The CDR3 has 16 amino acids. The V end lost 2 bases, the J end lost 3 bases, and 13 bases lay between the germline ends.

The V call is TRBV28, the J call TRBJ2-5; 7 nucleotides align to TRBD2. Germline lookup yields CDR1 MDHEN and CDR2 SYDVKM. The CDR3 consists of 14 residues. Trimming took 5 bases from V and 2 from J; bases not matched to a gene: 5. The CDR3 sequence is CASSAPGLQETQYF. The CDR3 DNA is TGTGCCAGCAGTGCGCCGGGACTACAAGAGACCCAGTACTTC.

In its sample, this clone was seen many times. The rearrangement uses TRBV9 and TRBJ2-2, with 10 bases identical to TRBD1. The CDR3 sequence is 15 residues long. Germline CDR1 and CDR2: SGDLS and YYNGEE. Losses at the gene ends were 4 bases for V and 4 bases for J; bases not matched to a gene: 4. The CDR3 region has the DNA TGTGCCAGCAGCACAGGACAGGGGGGCACCGGGGAGCTGTTTTTT. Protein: CASSTGQGGTGELFF.

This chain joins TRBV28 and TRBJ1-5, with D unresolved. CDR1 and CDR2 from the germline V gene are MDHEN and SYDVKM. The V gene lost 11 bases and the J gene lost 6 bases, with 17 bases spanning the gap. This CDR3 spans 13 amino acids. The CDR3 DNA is TGTGCCGCCACCGAGACACTAGGTCAGCCCCAGCATTTT. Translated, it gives CAATETLGQPQHF.

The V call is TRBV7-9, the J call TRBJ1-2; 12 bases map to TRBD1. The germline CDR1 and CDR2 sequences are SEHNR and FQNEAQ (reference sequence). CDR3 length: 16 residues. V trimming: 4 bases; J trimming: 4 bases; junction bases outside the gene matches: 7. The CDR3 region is CASSWGGQGARYGYTF. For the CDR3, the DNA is TGTGCCAGCAGCTGGGGGGGACAGGGGGCTCGCTATGGCTACACCTTC.

Written as DNA, the CDR3 is TGTGCCAGCACCTCTACGGTGGGTGGCCAGCCCCAGCATTTT. This codes for CASTSTVGGQPQHF. This chain uses TRBV7-9 with TRBJ1-5; D unresolved. Germline lookup yields CDR1 SEHNR and CDR2 FQNEAQ (reference sequence). Trimming stripped 7 bases from V and 7 bases from J, with 17 bases between. CDR3 length: 14 residues.

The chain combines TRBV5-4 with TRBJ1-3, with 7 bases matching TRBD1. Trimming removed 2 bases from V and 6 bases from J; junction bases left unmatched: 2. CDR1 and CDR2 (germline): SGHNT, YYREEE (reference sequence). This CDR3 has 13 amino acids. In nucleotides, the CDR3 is TGTGCCAGCAGCTTTCAGGGGGTAAACACCATATATTTT. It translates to CASSFQGVNTIYF.

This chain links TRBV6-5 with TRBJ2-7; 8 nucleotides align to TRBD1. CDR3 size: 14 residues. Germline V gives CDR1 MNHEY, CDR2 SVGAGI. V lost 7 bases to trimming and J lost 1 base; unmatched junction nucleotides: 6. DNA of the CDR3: TGTGCCAGCACCAGGGGGCCGGGGTCCTACGAGCAGTACTTC. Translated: CASTRGPGSYEQYF.

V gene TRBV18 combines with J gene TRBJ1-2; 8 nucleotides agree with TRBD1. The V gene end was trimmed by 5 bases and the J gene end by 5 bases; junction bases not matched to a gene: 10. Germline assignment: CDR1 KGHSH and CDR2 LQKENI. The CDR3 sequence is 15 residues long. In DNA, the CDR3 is TGTGCCAGCTCAGAAACCAGGGGGCTCTGGTATGGCTACACCTTC. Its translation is CASSETRGLWYGYTF.

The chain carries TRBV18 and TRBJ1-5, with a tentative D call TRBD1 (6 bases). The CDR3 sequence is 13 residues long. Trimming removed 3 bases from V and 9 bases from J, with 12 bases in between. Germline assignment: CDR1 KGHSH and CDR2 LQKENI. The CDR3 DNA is TGTGCCAGCTCACCGGGGGGCCTTGGGCCCCAGCATTTT. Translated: CASSPGGLGPQHF.

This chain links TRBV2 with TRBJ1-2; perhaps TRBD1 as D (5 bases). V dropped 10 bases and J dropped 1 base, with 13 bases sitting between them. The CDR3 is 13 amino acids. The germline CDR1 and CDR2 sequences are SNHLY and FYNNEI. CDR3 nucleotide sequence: TGTGCCACGCAGGGTAGTATTAACTATGGCTACACCTTC. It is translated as CATQGSINYGYTF.

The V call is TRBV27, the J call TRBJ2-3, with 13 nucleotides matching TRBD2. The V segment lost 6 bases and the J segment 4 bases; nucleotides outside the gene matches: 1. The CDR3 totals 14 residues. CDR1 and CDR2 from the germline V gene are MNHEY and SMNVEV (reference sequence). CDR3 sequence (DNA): TGTGCCAGCAGACTAGCGGGAGGGCCAGATACGCAGTATTTT. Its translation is CASRLAGGPDTQYF.

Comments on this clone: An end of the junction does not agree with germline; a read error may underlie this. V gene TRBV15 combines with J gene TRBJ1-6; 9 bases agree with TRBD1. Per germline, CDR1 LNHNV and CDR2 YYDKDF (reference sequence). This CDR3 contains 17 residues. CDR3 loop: CATSRDGGQGENSPLHF. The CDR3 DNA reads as TGTGCCACCAGCCGAGATGGGGGACAGGGAGAAAATTCACCCCTCCACTTT.